These T cell receptor beta chains were read from a single sample in a study of blood T cell repertoires in COVID-19. Clones were sequenced by immunoSEQ multiplex PCR, and TCRdb holds only the in-frame ones, with some missing. The data show fewer than 350,000 clones, with approximately 91% seen just once and 2.3% held by the top ten. Specimen: PBMCs or T cells enriched from blood (not recorded which). The receptors here all came from a woman aged 40-49 years with acute COVID-19. Both conserved end residues are part of each CDR3. D genes are given only for firm matches. Rows may omit the clone size; those that give it use once, few, many or a size class.

TRBJ1-3 TRBV12-3/TRBV12-4 - - TGTGCCAGCAGTTGGGCGGGGAACACCATATATTTT CASSWAGNTIYF
TRBJ1-1 TRBV5-4 - - TGTGCCAGCAGCCCTGGGGGGGACACTGAAGCTTTCTTT CASSPGGDTEAFF
TRBJ1-2 TRBV6-5 - - TGTGCCAGCAGTTACACAGGCTTGCCTTTAAGTGGCTACACCTTC CASSYTGLPLSGYTF
TRBJ2-5 TRBV9 - TRBD1 TGTGCCAGCAGCGTAGAGGGGACAGGCGCCCAGTACTTC CASSVEGTGAQYF
TRBJ2-1 TRBV4-1 - - TGCGCCAGCAGCCGACAGGCGTCAATTTACAATGAGCAGTTCTTC CASSRQASIYNEQFF
TRBJ2-5 TRBV18 - - TGTGCCAGCTCACCCGCAGGAGGGAGTAGGGAGACCCAGTACTTC CASSPAGGSRETQYF
TRBJ2-7 TRBV3-1/TRBV3-2 - - TGTGCCAGCAGCCGCCGGGACAAGTCCTACGAGCAGTACTTC CASSRRDKSYEQYF
TRBJ1-5 TRBV7-9 - TRBD1 TGTGCCAGCAGCTTAGGGGTGGGACAGGTTTCGGGGGGCAATCAGCCCCAGCATTTT CASSLGVGQVSGGNQPQHF
TRBJ2-1 TRBV5-4 - TRBD2 TGTGCCAGCAGACAGGGACTAGCGGGAAGCTCCTACAATGAGCAGTTCTTC CASRQGLAGSSYNEQFF
TRBJ1-5 TRBV6-6 once - TGTGCCAGCAGTTATCCCAAGAGGACGGGGAATCAGCCCCAGCATTTT CASSYPKRTGNQPQHF
TRBJ2-7 TRBV5-8 - - TGTGCCAGCAGCCCGCGGGGAGTACGCATGGCCCCCGAGCAGTACTTC CASSPRGVRMAPEQYF
TRBJ2-7 TRBV5-1 - - TGCGCCAGCAGCTTGGCGGCGGAACTTTACGAGCAGTACTTC CASSLAAELYEQYF
TRBJ1-2 TRBV28 - - TGTGCCAGCAGCCGCGTTACTTCGGGGACAAGACTTAACTATGGCTACACCTTC CASSRVTSGTRLNYGYTF
TRBJ1-2 TRBV5-6 - - TGTGCCAGCAGCTTGGGGGGGCTCCCCGGAGGCTACACCTTC CASSLGGLPGGYTF
TRBJ1-1 TRBV28 - - TGTGCCAGCAGTTTCCCCTGGAACACTGAAGCTTTCTTT CASSFPWNTEAFF
TRBJ2-1 TRBV10-3 - - TGTGCCATCAGTGAGTCGGGAGAGTACAATGAGCAGTTCTTC CAISESGEYNEQFF
TRBJ1-2 TRBV27 - TRBD1 TGTGCCAGCAGTTCGGGGACAGGGTTTTCTATACGCGGCTACACCTTC CASSSGTGFSIRGYTF
TRBJ1-3 TRBV28 - - TGTGCCAGCAGTTTAACAGGGCCCCAGGGGACCATATATTTT CASSLTGPQGTIYF
TRBJ2-5 TRBV19 - TRBD2 TGTGCCAGTAGTATTGGAGGGAGCGGGGGGGCAGGAGAGACCCAGTACTTC CASSIGGSGGAGETQYF
TRBJ2-1 TRBV7-9 once - TGTGCCAGCAGCTTAGTGGGGGGGCCGGATTACAATGAGCAGTTCTTC CASSLVGGPDYNEQFF
TRBJ1-6 TRBV6-5 - - TGTGCCAGCAGTTACCGAGATTCACCCCTCCACTTT CASSYRDSPLHF
TRBJ2-1 TRBV28 once TRBD1 TGTGCCAGCAGTTTATCCGGGACAGGGAGCTCCTACAATGAGCAGTTCTTC CASSLSGTGSSYNEQFF
TRBJ2-1 TRBV30 - TRBD1 TGTGCCTGGACTCCGGGACAGAGTCACAATGAGCAGTTCTTC CAWTPGQSHNEQFF
TRBJ2-7 TRBV7-8 few - TGTGCCAGCAGCTTGGACCGGGACTTATCCTACGAGCAGTACTTC CASSLDRDLSYEQYF
TRBJ2-3 TRBV29-1 - - TGCAGCGGTAAACTTCTGATCACAGATACGCAGTATTTT CSGKLLITDTQYF
TRBJ1-2 TRBV30 - TRBD1 TGTGCCTGGAGTTATGGGACAGGGGCCGGCTATGGCTACACCTTC CAWSYGTGAGYGYTF
TRBJ1-1 TRBV28 - - TGTGCCAGCAGGGCAATAGAAGCTTTCTTT CASRAIEAFF
TRBJ2-1 TRBV19 - TRBD1 TGTGCCTCCTATGGTGGGGACAGGGGCTACAATGAGCAGTTCTTC CASYGGDRGYNEQFF
TRBJ2-3 TRBV27 once - TGTGCCAGCAGTTTAGTGCCTTTGCGGGGTACGCAGTATTTT CASSLVPLRGTQYF
TRBJ1-1 TRBV7-3 - TRBD1 TGTGCCAGCAGCCCGGGCGACAGGGAATGGACTGAAGCTTTCTTT CASSPGDREWTEAFF
TRBJ1-2 TRBV7-8 - - TGTGCCAGCAGCTTAGGCGCCAGGGGTTTGGGCTATGGCTACACCTTC CASSLGARGLGYGYTF
TRBJ2-2 TRBV5-1 - - TGCGCCAGCAGCTTGGGGCGGACGAACACCGGGGAGCTGTTTTTT CASSLGRTNTGELFF
TRBJ2-1 TRBV21-1 - - TGTGCCAGCAGCCCCAAAGCGGGGCCCTCGGTCAATGAGCAGTTCTTC CASSPKAGPSVNEQFF
TRBJ2-7 TRBV19 once TRBD1 TGTGCCAGTAGTCCTGCGGACAGGCCCTACGAGCAGTACTTC CASSPADRPYEQYF
TRBJ1-2 TRBV5-8 - TRBD1 TGTGCCAGCAGCCTAGACAGGGACTATGGCTACACCTTC CASSLDRDYGYTF
TRBJ1-2 TRBV28 - - TGTGCCAGCACCACCGGACTGTACTATGGCTACACCTTC CASTTGLYYGYTF
TRBJ1-2 TRBV7-2 - TRBD1 TGTGCCAGCAGCGGACAAACAGGGGTGCCTAACTACACCTTC CASSGQTGVPNYTF